The present entry profiles one T cell receptor (beta chain) with its context. Its specificity is not known. Vbeta (60) and Jbeta (13) primers were used in the PCR. Here immunoSEQ multiplex PCR was the method, and the copy in TCRdb shows in-frame clones only, minus some. This table holds about 94,000 clones, roughly four fifths found once. This sample was taken from a study of cytomegalovirus exposure and HLA in healthy donors. General study findings and limits: CMV serostatus was the only recorded immune exposure for donors.

From germline, CDR1 is MDHEN and CDR2 SYDVKM. This CDR3 is 17 amino acids long. V gave up 0 bases and J gave up 6 bases; unmatched junction bases: 7. The chain is built from TRBV28 and TRBJ2-2, with TRBD2 matching over 10 bases. The sample taken for sequencing was PBMCs. The TCR comes from a human donor in good health. DNA of the CDR3: TGTGCCAGCAGTTTATGGAGGGGGAGCGGGAGGGCCGGGGAGCTGTTTTTT. It is translated as CASSLWRGSGRAGELFF.